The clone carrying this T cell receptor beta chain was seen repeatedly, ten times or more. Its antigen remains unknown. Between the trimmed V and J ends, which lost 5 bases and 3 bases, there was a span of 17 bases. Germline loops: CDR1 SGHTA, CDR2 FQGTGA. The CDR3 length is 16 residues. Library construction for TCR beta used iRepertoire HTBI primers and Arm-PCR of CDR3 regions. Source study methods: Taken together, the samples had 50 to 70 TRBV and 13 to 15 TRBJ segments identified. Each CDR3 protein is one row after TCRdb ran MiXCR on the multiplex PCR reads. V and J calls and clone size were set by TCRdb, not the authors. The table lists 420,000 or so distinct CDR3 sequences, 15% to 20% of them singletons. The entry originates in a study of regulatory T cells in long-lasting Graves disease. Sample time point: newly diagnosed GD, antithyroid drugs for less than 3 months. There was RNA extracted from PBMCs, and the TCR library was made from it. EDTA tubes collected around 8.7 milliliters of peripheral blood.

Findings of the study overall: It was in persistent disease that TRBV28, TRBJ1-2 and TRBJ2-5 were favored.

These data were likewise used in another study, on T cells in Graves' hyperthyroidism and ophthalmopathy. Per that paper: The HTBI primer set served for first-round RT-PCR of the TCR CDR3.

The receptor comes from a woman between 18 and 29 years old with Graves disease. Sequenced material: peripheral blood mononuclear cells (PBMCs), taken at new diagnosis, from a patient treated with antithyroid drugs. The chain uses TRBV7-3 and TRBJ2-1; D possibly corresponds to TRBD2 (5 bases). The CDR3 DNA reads TGTGCCAGCAGCCCTTCGGCTAGCTCCAGCTACAATGAGCAGTTCTTC. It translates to CASSPSASSSYNEQFF.